The 3 T cell receptor beta chains below all came from one sample that was sequenced in a study of CD8 T cells in ankylosing spondylitis. TCRdb processed the 5' RACE reads anew with MiXCR; each CDR3 protein has one entry. The table has 180,000 or so distinct CDR3 sequences, around a tenth seen once. Material for sequencing was blood, either unsorted or a sorted T cell fraction (not recorded which). These receptors came from a male donor with ankylosing spondylitis or in good health (not recorded which).

This clonotype was seen many times. This sequence joins TRBV5-1 and TRBJ1-5; D is uncertain. Trimming left V 0 bases short and J 3 bases short, with 16 bases between. Germline V gene sequence: CDR1 SGHRS, CDR2 YFSETQ. The CDR3 has 17 amino acids. CDR3 protein: CASSLAPTDRHNQPQHF. The CDR3 nucleotides read TGCGCCAGCAGCTTGGCCCCTACTGACCGTCACAATCAGCCCCAGCATTTT.

This clonotype was found many times. V usage is TRBV27 and J usage is TRBJ2-4, with D hard to call. The CDR3 covers 13 residues. The V gene's germline CDR1 is MNHEY and CDR2 SMNVEV (reference sequence). V shed 5 bases and J shed 6 bases, with 11 bases lying between them. The CDR3 DNA follows: TGTGCCAGCAGTCAAGTCAACGGAAACATTCAGTACTTC. Encoded protein: CASSQVNGNIQYF.

V gene TRBV7-2 combines with J gene TRBJ1-2; the match to TRBD1 covers 7 bases. Germline trimming cut 2 bases from V and 8 bases from J; bases unmatched to any gene: 8. Germline assignment: CDR1 SGHTA and CDR2 FQGNSA. The CDR3 length is 14 residues. CDR3 in amino acids: CASSLSGQGDGYTF. As DNA, the CDR3 is TGTGCCAGCAGCTTATCTGGCCAGGGGGACGGCTACACCTTC. Filled out from reference TRBV7-2 and TRBJ1-2, the complete variable domain reads GAGVSQSPSNKVTEKGKDVELRCDPISGHTALYWYRQSLGQGLEFLIYFQGNSAPDKSGLPSDRFSAERTGGSVSTLTIQRTQQEDSAVYLCASSLSGQGDGYTFGSGTRLTVV.